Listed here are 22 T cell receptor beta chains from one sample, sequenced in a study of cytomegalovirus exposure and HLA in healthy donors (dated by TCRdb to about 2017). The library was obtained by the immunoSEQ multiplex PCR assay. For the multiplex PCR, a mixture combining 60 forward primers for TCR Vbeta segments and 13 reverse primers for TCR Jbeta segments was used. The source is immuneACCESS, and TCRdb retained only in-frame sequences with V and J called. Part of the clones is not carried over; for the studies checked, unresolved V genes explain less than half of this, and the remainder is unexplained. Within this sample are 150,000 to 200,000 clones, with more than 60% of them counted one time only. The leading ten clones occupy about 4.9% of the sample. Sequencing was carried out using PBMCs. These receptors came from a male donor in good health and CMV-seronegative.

CDR3 loop: CASSPNSAWNTEAFF. The CDR3 DNA reads as TGTGCCAGTAGTCCGAACAGTGCGTGGAACACTGAAGCTTTCTTT. The chain couples TRBV19 to TRBJ1-1; D is uncertain. Deletions cut 5 bases from V and 1 base from J, with 14 bases between. Germline V gene sequence: CDR1 LNHDA, CDR2 SQIVND (reference sequence). The CDR3 extends over 15 amino acids.

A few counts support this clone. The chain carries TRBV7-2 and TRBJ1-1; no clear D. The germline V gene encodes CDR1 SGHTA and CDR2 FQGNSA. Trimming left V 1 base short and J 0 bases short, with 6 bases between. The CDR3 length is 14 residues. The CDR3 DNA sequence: TGTGCCAGCAGCTTAGTGGCAGTGAACACTGAAGCTTTCTTT. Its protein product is CASSLVAVNTEAFF.

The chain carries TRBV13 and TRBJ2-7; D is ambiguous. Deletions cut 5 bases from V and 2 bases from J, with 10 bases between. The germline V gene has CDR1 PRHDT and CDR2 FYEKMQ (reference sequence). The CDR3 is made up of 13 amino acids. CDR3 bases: TGTGCCAGCAGCACCCAGGATACCTACGAGCAGTACTTC. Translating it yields CASSTQDTYEQYF. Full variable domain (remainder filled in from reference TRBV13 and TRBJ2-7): AAGVIQSPRHLIKEKRETATLKCYPIPRHDTVYWYQQGPGQDPQFLISFYEKMQSDKGSIPDRFSAQQFSDYHSELNMSSLELGDSALYFCASSTQDTYEQYFGPGTRLTVT.

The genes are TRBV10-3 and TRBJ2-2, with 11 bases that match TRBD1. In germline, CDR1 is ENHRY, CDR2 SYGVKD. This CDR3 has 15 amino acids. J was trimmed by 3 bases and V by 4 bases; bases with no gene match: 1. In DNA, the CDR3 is TGTGCCATCAGTGGGGACAGGGGGGACACCGGGGAGCTGTTTTTT. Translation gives CAISGDRGDTGELFF.

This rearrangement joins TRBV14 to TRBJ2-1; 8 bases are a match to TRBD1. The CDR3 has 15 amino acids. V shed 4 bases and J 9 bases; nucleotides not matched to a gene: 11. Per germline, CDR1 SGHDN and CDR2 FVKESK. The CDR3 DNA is TGTGCCAGCAGCCCCCGTGGAGACAGGGGCCGTGAGCAGTTCTTC. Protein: CASSPRGDRGREQFF.

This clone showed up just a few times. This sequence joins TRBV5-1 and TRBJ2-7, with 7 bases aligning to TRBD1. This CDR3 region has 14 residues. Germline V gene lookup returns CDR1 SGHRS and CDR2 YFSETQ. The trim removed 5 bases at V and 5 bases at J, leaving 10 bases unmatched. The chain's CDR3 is CASSKGTAGDEQYF. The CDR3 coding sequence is TGCGCCAGCAGTAAAGGGACAGCCGGCGACGAGCAGTACTTC. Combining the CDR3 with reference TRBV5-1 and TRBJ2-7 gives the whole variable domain KAGVTQTPRYLIKTRGQQVTLSCSPISGHRSVSWYQQTPGQGLQFLFEYFSETQRNKGNFPGRFSGRQFSNSRSEMNVSTLELGDSALYLCASSKGTAGDEQYFGPGTRLTVT.

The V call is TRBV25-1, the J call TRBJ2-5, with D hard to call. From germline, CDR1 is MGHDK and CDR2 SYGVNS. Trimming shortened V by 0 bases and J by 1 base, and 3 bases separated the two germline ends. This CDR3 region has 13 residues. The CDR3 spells CASSEYGQETQYF. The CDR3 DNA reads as TGTGCCAGCAGTGAATACGGCCAAGAGACCCAGTACTTC. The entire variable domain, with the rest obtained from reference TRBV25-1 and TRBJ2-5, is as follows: EADIYQTPRYLVIGTGKKITLECSQTMGHDKMYWYQQDPGMELHLIHYSYGVNSTEKGDLSSESTVSRIRTEHFPLTLESARPSHTSQYLCASSEYGQETQYFGPGTRLLVL.

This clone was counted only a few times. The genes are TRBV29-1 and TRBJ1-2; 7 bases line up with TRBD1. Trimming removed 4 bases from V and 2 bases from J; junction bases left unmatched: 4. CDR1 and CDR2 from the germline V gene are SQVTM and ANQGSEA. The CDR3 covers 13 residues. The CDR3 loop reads CSVGTRGNYGYTF. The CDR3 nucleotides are TGCAGCGTTGGCACCAGGGGGAACTATGGCTACACCTTC.

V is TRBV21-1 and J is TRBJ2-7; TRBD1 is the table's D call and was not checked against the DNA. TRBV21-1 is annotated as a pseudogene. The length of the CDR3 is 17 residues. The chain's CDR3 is CASSNQGGTGVSYEQYF. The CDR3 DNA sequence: TGTGCCAGCAGCAATCAAGGGGGGACAGGGGTTTCCTACGAGCAGTACTTC.

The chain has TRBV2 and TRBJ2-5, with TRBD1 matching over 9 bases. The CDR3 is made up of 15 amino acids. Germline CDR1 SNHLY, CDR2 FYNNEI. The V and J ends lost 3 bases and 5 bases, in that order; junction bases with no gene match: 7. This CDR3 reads CASSDRTGAWETQYF. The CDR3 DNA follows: TGTGCCAGCAGTGACCGGACAGGGGCGTGGGAGACCCAGTACTTC.

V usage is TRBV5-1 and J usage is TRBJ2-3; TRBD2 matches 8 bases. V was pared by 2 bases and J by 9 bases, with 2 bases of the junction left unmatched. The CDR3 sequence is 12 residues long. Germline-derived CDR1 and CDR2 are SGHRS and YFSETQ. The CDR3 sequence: CASSFSGVTQYF. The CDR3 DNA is TGCGCCAGCAGCTTTAGCGGGGTAACGCAGTATTTT.

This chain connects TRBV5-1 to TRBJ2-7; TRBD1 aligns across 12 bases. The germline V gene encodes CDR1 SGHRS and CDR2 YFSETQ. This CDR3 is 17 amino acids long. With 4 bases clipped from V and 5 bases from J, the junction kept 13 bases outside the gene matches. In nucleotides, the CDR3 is TGCGCCAGCAGCCGAACCCCCGGGACAGGGGGCACGAACGAGCAGTACTTC. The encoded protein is CASSRTPGTGGTNEQYF.

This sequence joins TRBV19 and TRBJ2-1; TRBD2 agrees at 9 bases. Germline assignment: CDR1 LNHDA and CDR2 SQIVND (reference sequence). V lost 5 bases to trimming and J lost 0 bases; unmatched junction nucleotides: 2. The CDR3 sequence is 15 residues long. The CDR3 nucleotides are TGTGCCAGTAGTTCGCGGGAGGGCTCCTACAATGAGCAGTTCTTC. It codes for CASSSREGSYNEQFF.

In DNA, the CDR3 is TGTGCCATCAGTGAGTTGCAGGGGACCTACGAGCAGTACTTC. It specifies CAISELQGTYEQYF. The J gene is TRBJ2-7, the V gene TRBV10-3; perhaps TRBD1 as D (6 bases). V shed 1 base and J shed 2 bases, with 9 bases lying between them. CDR1 is ENHRY, CDR2 SYGVKD, per germline. This CDR3 comprises 14 residues.

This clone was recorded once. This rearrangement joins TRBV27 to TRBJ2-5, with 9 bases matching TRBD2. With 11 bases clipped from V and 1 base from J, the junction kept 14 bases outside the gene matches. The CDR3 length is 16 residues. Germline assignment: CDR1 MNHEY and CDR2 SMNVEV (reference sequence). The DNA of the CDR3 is TGTGCCCCCATGCCGGGGGCTAGCGGGATCCAAGAGACCCAGTACTTC. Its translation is CAPMPGASGIQETQYF.

Here the CDR3 reads CAWSGQGAQPQHF. CDR3 nucleotide sequence: TGTGCCTGGTCGGGACAGGGGGCTCAGCCCCAGCATTTT. This sequence joins TRBV30 and TRBJ1-5; TRBD1 aligns across 12 bases. This CDR3 is built from 13 residues. J was trimmed by 6 bases and V by 5 bases; bases with no gene match: 2. Germline CDR1 GTSNPN, CDR2 SVGIG (reference sequence).

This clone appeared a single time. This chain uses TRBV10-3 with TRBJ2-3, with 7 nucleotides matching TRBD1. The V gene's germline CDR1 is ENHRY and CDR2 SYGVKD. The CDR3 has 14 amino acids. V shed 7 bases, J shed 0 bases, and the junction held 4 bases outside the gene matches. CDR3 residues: CAINRDRSTDTQYF. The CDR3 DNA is TGTGCCATCAATAGGGACAGAAGCACAGATACGCAGTATTTT.

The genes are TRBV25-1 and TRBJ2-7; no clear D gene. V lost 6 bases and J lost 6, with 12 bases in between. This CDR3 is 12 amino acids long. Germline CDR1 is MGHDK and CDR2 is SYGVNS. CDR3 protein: CASSLSWAEQYF. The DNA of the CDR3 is TGTGCCAGCAGCCTCAGCTGGGCCGAGCAGTACTTC.

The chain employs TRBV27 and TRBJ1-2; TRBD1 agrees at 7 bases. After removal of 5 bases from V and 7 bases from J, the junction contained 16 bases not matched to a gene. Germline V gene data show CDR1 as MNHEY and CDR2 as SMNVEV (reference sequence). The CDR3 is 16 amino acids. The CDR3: CASSPLTGTAIGGYTF. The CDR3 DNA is TGTGCCAGCAGTCCTTTGACCGGGACAGCCATCGGTGGCTACACCTTC.

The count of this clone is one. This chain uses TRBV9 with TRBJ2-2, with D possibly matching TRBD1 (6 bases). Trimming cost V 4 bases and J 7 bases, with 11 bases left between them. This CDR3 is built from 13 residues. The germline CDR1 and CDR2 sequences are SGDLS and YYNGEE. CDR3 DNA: TGTGCCAGCAGCCCCACCAGGGGCGGGGAGCTGTTTTTT. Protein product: CASSPTRGGELFF.

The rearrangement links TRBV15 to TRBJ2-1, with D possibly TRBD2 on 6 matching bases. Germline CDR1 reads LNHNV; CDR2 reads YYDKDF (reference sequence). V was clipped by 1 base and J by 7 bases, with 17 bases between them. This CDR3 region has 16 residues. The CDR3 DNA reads TGTGCCACCAGCAGAGCAAGACCTAGCGAGGGGAATGAGCAGTTCTTC. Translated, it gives CATSRARPSEGNEQFF.

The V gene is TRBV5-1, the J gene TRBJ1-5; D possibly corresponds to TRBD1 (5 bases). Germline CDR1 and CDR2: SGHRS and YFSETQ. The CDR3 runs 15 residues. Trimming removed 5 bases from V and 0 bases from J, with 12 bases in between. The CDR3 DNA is TGCGCCAGCAGACTGACAGTGACTAGCAATCAGCCCCAGCATTTT. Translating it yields CASRLTVTSNQPQHF.